These T cell receptor beta chains were read from a single sample in a study of T-cell memory formation after mild COVID-19. TCRdb called the 5' RACE reads again in MiXCR, with one record for every CDR3 protein. Of approximately 290,000 distinct CDR3 sequences in the sample, less than 9.5% were seen once. The sequencing input was PBMCs or a T cell subset sorted from them (not recorded which). The receptors were sampled from a man between 18 and 35 years old who had mild COVID-19 (a few samples of this study predate the infection). Cell type and time point are not known. CDR3s include the opening cysteine and the closing phenylalanine or tryptophan. The D gene is left open where the match is weak. Only some rows state a clone size, as once, few, many or a class for expanded clones.

>-|few|TRBV28|TRBJ1-1
TGTGCCAGCGTCCGCTGGCTGAACACTGAAGCTTTCTTT
CASVRWLNTEAFF
>-|few|TRBV6-2/TRBV6-3|TRBJ2-7
TGTGCCAGCGAAGCGCGGTACGAGCAGTACTTC
CASEARYEQYF
>TRBD2|many|TRBV5-1|TRBJ2-1
TGCGCCAGCAGCCGGACTAGCGGGGTAGTTGGTGAGCAGTTCTTC
CASSRTSGVVGEQFF
>TRBD1|-|TRBV30|TRBJ1-2
TGTGCCTGGAGTGTCTCCAGGGGGCTTGGCTACACCTTC
CAWSVSRGLGYTF
>-|many|TRBV20-1|TRBJ1-1
TGCAGTGCTGACGGGGGGCGTTACACTGAAGCTTTCTTT
CSADGGRYTEAFF
>-|few|TRBV7-2|TRBJ1-4
TGTGCCAGCAAGCTAAAGGCAACTAATGAAAAACTGTTTTTT
CASKLKATNEKLFF
>TRBD1|-|TRBV4-1|TRBJ1-5
TGCGCCAGCAGCCAACGCACCGGGACAGGGGGAGGTCAGCCCCAGCATTTT
CASSQRTGTGGGQPQHF
>-|-|TRBV10-3|TRBJ2-7
TGTGCCATCAGTGAGTCTTGGGAGGTCGGACTATACGAGCAGTACTTC
CAISESWEVGLYEQYF
>-|-|TRBV7-2|TRBJ1-6
TGTGCCAGCAGCTTAGGGACAGATAATTCACCCCTCCACTTT
CASSLGTDNSPLHF
>-|many|TRBV7-2|TRBJ1-2
TGTGCCAGCAGCTTAGAGCAGGGACCGTATGGCTACACCTTC
CASSLEQGPYGYTF
>-|few|TRBV24-1|TRBJ2-1
TGTGCCACCAGTGATGACGCGGTGGGTGAGCAGTTCTTC
CATSDDAVGEQFF
>-|-|TRBV6-1|TRBJ1-2
TGTGCCAGCACCGTGGGGTTCCTGGGGAATGGCTACACCTTC
CASTVGFLGNGYTF
>TRBD1|many|TRBV5-1|TRBJ2-1
TGTGCTAGCAGCTTAGGGACAGGGGGCAATGAGCAGTTCTTC
CASSLGTGGNEQFF
>-|-|TRBV3-1|TRBJ2-5
TGTGCCAGCAGCCAAGAAAAATTCCGGGCGGAGACCCAGTACTTC
CASSQEKFRAETQYF
>TRBD1|-|TRBV6-5|TRBJ2-1
TGTGCCAGCAGTGCACCGGGACAGGGGATCCCTCTGGAGCAGTTCTTC
CASSAPGQGIPLEQFF
>TRBD2|many|TRBV7-8|TRBJ2-3
TGTGCCAGCTACCTTGCGGGCGGGAGCGATACGCAGTATTTT
CASYLAGGSDTQYF
>-|-|TRBV14|TRBJ1-3
TGTGCCAGCAGCCGTGACCGACTCTCTGGAAACACCATATATTTT
CASSRDRLSGNTIYF
>TRBD1|-|TRBV9|TRBJ1-2
TGTGCCAGCAGCGTAGGTGGACAGGGAGTTGGCTACACCTTC
CASSVGGQGVGYTF
>-|-|TRBV7-6|TRBJ2-5
TGTGCCAGCAGCTTAGCGCCAGGACCTGCGGAGACCCAGTACTTC
CASSLAPGPAETQYF
>-|-|TRBV12-3/TRBV12-4|TRBJ1-6
TGTGCCAGCAGCCTAATAAGCTCCTATAATTCACCCCTCCACTTT
CASSLISSYNSPLHF
>TRBD2|few|TRBV7-2|TRBJ2-3
TGTGCCAGCAGCAACGGCCCCGGGACTAGCGGGGGGGTGGTAGATACGCAGTATTTT
CASSNGPGTSGGVVDTQYF
>-|-|TRBV5-5|TRBJ2-5
TGTGCCAGCAGCGAGAAAGTGGTCAGCGCAGATTTCTTC
CASSEKVVSADFF
>TRBD2|few|TRBV4-1|TRBJ2-7
TGCGCCAGCAGCCAAGCCAGCGGGGGGGCTTACGAGCAGTACTTC
CASSQASGGAYEQYF
>-|-|TRBV9|TRBJ2-1
TGTGCCAGCAGCGCCGGGGGTTTCGATGAGCAGTTCTTC
CASSAGGFDEQFF
>TRBD1|few|TRBV29-1|TRBJ2-7
TGCAGCGTTGTCGGCCAGGGGGTTCACGAGCAGTACTTC
CSVVGQGVHEQYF
>TRBD2|-|TRBV7-3|TRBJ2-3
TGTGCCAGCAGCGCCGGACTAGCGGATGACTCAACAGATACGCAGTATTTT
CASSAGLADDSTDTQYF
>TRBD1|many|TRBV5-1|TRBJ2-1
TGCGCCAGCAGCTTGGAAGGGGGACAGTGGAAAAATGAGCAGTTCTTC
CASSLEGGQWKNEQFF
>TRBD1|few|TRBV5-1|TRBJ1-1
TGCGCCAGCAGCGGAGGAGGGACAGGGACGTCGGGGACTGAAGCTTTCTTT
CASSGGGTGTSGTEAFF
>-|many|TRBV12-3/TRBV12-4|TRBJ2-2
TGTGCCAGCATCCTCACAGGGAACACCGGGGAGCTGTTTTTT
CASILTGNTGELFF
>-|few|TRBV6-2/TRBV6-3|TRBJ1-1
TGTGCCAGCAGACAGGGTACTGGAGCTTTCTTT
CASRQGTGAFF
>-|many|TRBV5-1|TRBJ1-1
TGTGCCAGCAGCTTAGCGGGGGGAATGAACACTGAAGCTTTCTTT
CASSLAGGMNTEAFF
>TRBD2|-|TRBV3-1|TRBJ2-3
TGTGCCAGCAGCCAAGGGCGGGGGGCAGATACGCAGTATTTT
CASSQGRGADTQYF
>-|many|TRBV7-2|TRBJ1-2
TGTGCCAGCAGCTTAGTGGGGACCTTC
CASSLVGTF
>TRBD2|few|TRBV19|TRBJ2-5
TGTGCCAGTAGTGGTAGCGGGGGTAAAGAGACCCAGTACTTC
CASSGSGGKETQYF
>-|many|TRBV7-9|TRBJ1-2
TGTGCCAGCAGCCCCCGGGGCTACACCTTC
CASSPRGYTF
>TRBD1|-|TRBV7-2|TRBJ1-1
TGTGCCAGCATCGCGCGACAGGGGAACACTGAAGCTTTCTTT
CASIARQGNTEAFF
>TRBD1|few|TRBV4-2|TRBJ2-1
TGTGCCAGCGCGACAGGGACGGACAATGAGCAGTTCTTC
CASATGTDNEQFF
>-|many|TRBV24-1|TRBJ1-5
TGTGCCACCAGTGAAAGGTGGGAGGGAGAGCAGCCCCAGCATTTT
CATSERWEGEQPQHF
>-|-|TRBV20-1|TRBJ1-4
TGCAGTGCTAGGGTCGGTGAAAAACTGTTTTTT
CSARVGEKLFF
>TRBD1|-|TRBV6-1|TRBJ1-5
TGTGCCAGCGGGGACAGCGGGAATCAGCCCCAGCATTTT
CASGDSGNQPQHF
>TRBD2|-|TRBV29-1|TRBJ2-7
TGCAGCGTTCAAGCGGGGGCGGACGAGCAGTACTTC
CSVQAGADEQYF
>-|few|TRBV3-1|TRBJ1-1
TGTGCCAGCAGCCGAAGGGATGGCAGGAGGGACACTGAAGCTTTCTTT
CASSRRDGRRDTEAFF
>-|many|TRBV30|TRBJ1-4
TGTGCCTGGAGTTCGGGTCGGGCAGGGCCTAATGAAAAACTGTTTTTT
CAWSSGRAGPNEKLFF
>TRBD1|-|TRBV27|TRBJ2-2
TGTGCCAGCAGTTTTGGGGACAGGGGAATCGGGGAGCTGTTTTTT
CASSFGDRGIGELFF
>-|-|TRBV2|TRBJ2-3
TGTGCCAGCATTCCCGGTCTGGGGCACTCCTCAGGCTCCACAGATACGCAGTATTTT
CASIPGLGHSSGSTDTQYF
>-|-|TRBV18|TRBJ1-1
TGTGCCAGCTCACCAAAAAAGGTTGGCACTGAAGCTTTCTTT
CASSPKKVGTEAFF
>TRBD1|-|TRBV5-1|TRBJ1-2
TGCGCCAGCAGCGCCGCCGGGACAGGGGTGGACTATGGCTACACCTTC
CASSAAGTGVDYGYTF
>-|-|TRBV20-1|TRBJ2-3
TGCAGTGCTAGAGGGAGAGCCACAGATACGCAGTATTTT
CSARGRATDTQYF
>-|few|TRBV24-1|TRBJ2-5
TGTGCCACCAGTGAGTTGGGACCGGTGGAGACCCAGTACTTC
CATSELGPVETQYF
>TRBD1|-|TRBV28|TRBJ1-6
TGTGCCAGCAGTTACCCCCAAGGGACAGGGGGTTCTTCACCCCTCCACTTT
CASSYPQGTGGSSPLHF
>-|few|TRBV6-2/TRBV6-3|TRBJ1-6
TGTGCCAGCAGTACCCTCGTATCCGGGGGCGCGTGGAATTCACCCCTCCACTTT
CASSTLVSGGAWNSPLHF
>TRBD2|-|TRBV20-1|TRBJ2-1
TGCAGTGCACTCCCGGGACTACCTTCCCACAATGAGCAGTTCTTC
CSALPGLPSHNEQFF
>-|many|TRBV12-3/TRBV12-4|TRBJ1-1
TGTGCCAGCAGTTTTGGCGAAGGTTTAGCTTTCTTT
CASSFGEGLAFF
>TRBD2|-|TRBV5-1|TRBJ2-5
TGCGCCAGCAGCTTGGCCGGCGGGGGGGACGCTGAGACCCAGTACTTC
CASSLAGGGDAETQYF
>-|many|TRBV5-1|TRBJ2-2
TGCGCCAGCAGCTCCATATTGAAGGGCGGGGAGCTGTTTTTT
CASSSILKGGELFF
>TRBD1|few|TRBV12-3/TRBV12-4|TRBJ2-7
TGTGCCAGCAGTGGGACAGGTCTATTCTACGAGCAGTACTTC
CASSGTGLFYEQYF
>TRBD2|few|TRBV9|TRBJ2-1
TGTGCCAGCAGCGTAGGAGGGGCGGGGGGGCCCTCCTACAATGAGCAGTTCTTC
CASSVGGAGGPSYNEQFF
>TRBD2|few|TRBV12-3/TRBV12-4|TRBJ2-2
TGTGCCAGCAGTGGGGGGGCCGGGGAGCTGTTTTTT
CASSGGAGELFF